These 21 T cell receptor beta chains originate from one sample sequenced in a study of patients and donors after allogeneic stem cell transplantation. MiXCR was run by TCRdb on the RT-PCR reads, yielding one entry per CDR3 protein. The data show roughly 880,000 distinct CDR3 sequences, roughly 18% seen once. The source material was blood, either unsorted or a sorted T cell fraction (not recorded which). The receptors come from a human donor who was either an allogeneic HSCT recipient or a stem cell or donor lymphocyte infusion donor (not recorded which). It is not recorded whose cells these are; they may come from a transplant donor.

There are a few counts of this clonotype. In DNA form, the CDR3 reads TGTGCCAGCAGCTCGACAACCGAACACGGGGAGCTGTTTTTT. Translating gives CASSSTTEHGELFF. The J gene is TRBJ2-2, the V gene TRBV7-9; D gene uncertain. V was trimmed by 4 bases and J by 7 bases, leaving 13 bases between them. This CDR3 has 14 amino acids. Looked up from germline, CDR1 is SEHNR and CDR2 is FQNEAQ (reference sequence).

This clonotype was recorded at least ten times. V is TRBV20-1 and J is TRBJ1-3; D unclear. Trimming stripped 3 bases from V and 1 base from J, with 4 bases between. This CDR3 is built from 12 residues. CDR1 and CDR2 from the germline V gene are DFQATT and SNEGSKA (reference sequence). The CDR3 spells CSARPSGNTIYF. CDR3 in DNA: TGCAGTGCTAGGCCATCTGGAAACACCATATATTTT.

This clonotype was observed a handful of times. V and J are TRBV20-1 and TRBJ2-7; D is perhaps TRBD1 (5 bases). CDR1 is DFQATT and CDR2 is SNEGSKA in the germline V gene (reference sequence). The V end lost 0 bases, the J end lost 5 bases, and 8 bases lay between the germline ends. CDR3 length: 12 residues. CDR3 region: CSARDQGHEQYF. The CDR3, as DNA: TGCAGTGCTAGAGACCAGGGCCACGAGCAGTACTTC.

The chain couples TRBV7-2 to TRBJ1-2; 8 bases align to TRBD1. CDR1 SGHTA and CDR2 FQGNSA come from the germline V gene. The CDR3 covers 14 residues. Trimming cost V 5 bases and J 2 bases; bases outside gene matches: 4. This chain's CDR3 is CASSPAGGNYGYTF. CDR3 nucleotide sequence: TGTGCCAGCAGCCCAGCAGGGGGCAACTATGGCTACACCTTC.

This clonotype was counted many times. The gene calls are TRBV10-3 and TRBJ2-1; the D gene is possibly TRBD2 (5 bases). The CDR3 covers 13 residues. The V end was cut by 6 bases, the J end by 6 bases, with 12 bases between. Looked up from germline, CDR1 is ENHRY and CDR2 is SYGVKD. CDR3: CAIRYDYSNEQFF. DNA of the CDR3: TGTGCCATCAGGTATGACTATTCCAATGAGCAGTTCTTC.

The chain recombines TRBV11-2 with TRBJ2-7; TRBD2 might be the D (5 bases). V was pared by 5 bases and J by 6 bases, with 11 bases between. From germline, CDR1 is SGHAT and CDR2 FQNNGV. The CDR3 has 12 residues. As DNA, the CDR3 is TGTGCCAGCAGCGGTGTGAGGGCCGAGCAGTACTTC. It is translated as CASSGVRAEQYF.

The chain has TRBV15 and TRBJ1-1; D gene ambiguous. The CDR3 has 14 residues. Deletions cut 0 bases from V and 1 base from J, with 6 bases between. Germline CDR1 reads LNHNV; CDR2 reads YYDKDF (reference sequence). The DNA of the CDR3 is TGTGCCACCAGCAGAGATCTCCAGAACACTGAAGCTTTCTTT. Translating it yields CATSRDLQNTEAFF.

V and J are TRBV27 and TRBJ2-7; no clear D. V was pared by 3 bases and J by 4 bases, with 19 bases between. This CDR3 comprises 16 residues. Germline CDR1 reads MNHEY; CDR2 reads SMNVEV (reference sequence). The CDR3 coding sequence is TGTGCCAGCAGTTTTCGTGCAGGTGGGGTGATGTACGAGCAGTACTTC. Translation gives CASSFRAGGVMYEQYF.

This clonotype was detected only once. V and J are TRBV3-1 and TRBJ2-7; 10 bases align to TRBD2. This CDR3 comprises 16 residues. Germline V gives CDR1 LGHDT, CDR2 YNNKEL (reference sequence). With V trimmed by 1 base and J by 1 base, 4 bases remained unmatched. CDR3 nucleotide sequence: TGTGCCAGCAGCCAAGGAGGACTAGCGGAGTCCTACGAGCAGTACTTC. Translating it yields CASSQGGLAESYEQYF.

In DNA, the CDR3 is TGTGCCAGCAGTCCCGGGACCGCTGCACCCTATCAGGATGAGCAGTTCTTC. Translating gives CASSPGTAAPYQDEQFF. V and J are TRBV27 and TRBJ2-1, with D tentatively TRBD1 or TRBD2 (5 bases each). The CDR3 totals 17 residues. CDR1 and CDR2 (germline): MNHEY, SMNVEV (reference sequence). The ends were cut back, 5 bases at V and 8 bases at J, with 25 bases in the middle.

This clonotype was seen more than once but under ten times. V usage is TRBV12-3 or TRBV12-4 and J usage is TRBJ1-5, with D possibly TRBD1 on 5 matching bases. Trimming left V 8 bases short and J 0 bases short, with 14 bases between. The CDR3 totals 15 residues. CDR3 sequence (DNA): TGTGCCAGCGGGCAGGGAGGGAATAGCAATCAGCCCCAGCATTTT. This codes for CASGQGGNSNQPQHF.

CDR3 sequence reads: CASSPTGGRNPEQFF. DNA of the CDR3: TGTGCCAGCTCACCCACAGGGGGAAGAAACCCAGAGCAGTTCTTC. The rearrangement uses TRBV18 and TRBJ2-1; 8 nucleotides agree with TRBD1. Germline CDR1 and CDR2: KGHSH and LQKENI. This CDR3 region has 15 residues. The V segment lost 3 bases and the J segment 10 bases; nucleotides outside the gene matches: 11.

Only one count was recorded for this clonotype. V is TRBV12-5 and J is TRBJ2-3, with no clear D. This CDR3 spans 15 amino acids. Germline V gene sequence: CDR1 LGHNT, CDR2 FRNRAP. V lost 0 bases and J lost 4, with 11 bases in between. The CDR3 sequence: CASGLVQNSADTQYF. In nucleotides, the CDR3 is TGTGCTAGTGGTTTGGTACAGAACTCCGCAGATACGCAGTATTTT.

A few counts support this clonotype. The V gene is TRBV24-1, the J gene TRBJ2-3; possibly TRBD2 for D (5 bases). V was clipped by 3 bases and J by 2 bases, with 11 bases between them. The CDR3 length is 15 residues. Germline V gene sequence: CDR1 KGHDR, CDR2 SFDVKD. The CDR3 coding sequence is TGTGCCACCAGTGATGCGGGCCTGGACACAGATACGCAGTATTTT. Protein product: CATSDAGLDTDTQYF.

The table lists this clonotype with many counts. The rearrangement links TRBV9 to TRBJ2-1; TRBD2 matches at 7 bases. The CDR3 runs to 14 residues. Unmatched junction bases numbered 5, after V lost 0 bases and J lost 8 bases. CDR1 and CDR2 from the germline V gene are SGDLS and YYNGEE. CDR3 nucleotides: TGTGCCAGCAGCGTAGCGGGGGGTGCCGATGAGCAGTTCTTC. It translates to CASSVAGGADEQFF.

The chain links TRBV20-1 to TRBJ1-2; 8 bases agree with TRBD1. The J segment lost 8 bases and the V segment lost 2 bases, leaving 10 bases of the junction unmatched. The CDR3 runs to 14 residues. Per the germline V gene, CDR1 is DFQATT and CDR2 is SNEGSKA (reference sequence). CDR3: CSARFGQGKRGYTF. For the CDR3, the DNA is TGCAGTGCTAGATTTGGACAGGGCAAGAGAGGCTACACCTTC.

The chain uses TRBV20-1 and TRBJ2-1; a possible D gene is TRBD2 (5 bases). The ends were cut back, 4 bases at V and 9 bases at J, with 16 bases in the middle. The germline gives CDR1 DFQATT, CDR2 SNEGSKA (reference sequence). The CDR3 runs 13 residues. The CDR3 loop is CSATGTSEGEQFF. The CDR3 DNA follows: TGCAGTGCTACGGGAACCAGCGAGGGTGAGCAGTTCTTC.

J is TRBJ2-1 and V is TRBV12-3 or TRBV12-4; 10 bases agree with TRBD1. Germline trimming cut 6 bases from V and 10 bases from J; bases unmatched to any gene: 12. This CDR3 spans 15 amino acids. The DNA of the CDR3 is TGTGCCAGCAGCCCGTTGGACAGGGGGTCGGGGGAGCAGTTCTTC. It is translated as CASSPLDRGSGEQFF.

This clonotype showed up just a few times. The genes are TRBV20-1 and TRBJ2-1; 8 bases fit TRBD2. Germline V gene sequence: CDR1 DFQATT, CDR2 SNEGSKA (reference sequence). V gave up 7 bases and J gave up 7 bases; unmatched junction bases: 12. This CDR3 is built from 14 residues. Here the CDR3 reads CSVRKREKVNEQFF. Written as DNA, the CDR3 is TGCAGTGTTCGGAAGCGGGAGAAGGTGAATGAGCAGTTCTTC.

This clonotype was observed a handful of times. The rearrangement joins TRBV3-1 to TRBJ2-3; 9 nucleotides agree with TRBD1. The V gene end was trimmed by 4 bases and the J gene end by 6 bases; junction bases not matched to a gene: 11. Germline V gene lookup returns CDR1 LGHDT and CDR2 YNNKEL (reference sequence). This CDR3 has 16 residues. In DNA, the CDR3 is TGTGCCAGCAGCCGGCCGGGACAGGGAAATAGGGATACGCAGTATTTT. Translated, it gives CASSRPGQGNRDTQYF.

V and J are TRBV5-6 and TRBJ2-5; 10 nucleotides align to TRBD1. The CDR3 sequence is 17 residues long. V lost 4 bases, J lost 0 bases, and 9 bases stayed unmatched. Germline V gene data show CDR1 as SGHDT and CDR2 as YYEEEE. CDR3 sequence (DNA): TGTGCCAGCAGCCTTAACCCGGGACAGGGGTACCAAGAGACCCAGTACTTC. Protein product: CASSLNPGQGYQETQYF.